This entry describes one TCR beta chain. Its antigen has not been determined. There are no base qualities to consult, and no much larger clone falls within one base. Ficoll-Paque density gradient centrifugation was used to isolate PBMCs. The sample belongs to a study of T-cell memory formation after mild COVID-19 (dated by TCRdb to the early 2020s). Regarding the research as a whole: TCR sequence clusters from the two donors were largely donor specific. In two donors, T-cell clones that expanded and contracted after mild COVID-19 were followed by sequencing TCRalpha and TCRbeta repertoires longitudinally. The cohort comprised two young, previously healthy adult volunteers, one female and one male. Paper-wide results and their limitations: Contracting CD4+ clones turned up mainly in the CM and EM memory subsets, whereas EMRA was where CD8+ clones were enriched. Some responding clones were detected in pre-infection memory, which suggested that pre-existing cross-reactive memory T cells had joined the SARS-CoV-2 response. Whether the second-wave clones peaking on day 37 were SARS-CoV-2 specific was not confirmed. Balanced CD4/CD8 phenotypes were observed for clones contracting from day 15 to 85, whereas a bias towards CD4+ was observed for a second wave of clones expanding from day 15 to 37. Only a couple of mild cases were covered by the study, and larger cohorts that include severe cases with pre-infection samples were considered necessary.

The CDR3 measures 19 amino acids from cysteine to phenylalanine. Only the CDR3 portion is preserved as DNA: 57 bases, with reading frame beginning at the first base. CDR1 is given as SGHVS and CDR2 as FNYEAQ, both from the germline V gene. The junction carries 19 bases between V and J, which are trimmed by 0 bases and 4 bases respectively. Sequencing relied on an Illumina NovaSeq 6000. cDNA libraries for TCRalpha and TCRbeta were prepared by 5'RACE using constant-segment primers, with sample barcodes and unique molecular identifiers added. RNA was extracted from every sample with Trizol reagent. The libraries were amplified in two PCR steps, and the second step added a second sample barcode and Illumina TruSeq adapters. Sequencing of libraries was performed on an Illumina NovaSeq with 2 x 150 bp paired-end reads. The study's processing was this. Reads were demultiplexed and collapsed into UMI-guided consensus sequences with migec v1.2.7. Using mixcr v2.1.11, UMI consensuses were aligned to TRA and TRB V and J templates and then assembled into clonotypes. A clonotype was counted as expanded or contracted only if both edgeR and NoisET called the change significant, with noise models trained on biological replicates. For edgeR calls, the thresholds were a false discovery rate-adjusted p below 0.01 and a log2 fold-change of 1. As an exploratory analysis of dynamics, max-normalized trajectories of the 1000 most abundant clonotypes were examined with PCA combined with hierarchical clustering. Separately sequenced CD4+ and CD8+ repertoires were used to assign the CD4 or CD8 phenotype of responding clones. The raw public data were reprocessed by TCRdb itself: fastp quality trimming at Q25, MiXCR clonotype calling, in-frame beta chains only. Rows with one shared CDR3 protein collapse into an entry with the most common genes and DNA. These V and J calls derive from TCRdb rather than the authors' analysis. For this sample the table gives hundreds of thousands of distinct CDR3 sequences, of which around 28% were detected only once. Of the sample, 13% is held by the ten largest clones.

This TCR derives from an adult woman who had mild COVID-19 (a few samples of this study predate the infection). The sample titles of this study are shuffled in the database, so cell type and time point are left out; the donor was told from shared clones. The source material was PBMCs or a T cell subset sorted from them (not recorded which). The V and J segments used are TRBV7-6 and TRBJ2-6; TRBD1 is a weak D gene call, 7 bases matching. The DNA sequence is TGTGCCAGCAGCTTAGCGGCGGTTGCAGGGGGGACCGGGGCCAACGTCCTGACTTTC. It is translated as CASSLAAVAGGTGANVLTF.